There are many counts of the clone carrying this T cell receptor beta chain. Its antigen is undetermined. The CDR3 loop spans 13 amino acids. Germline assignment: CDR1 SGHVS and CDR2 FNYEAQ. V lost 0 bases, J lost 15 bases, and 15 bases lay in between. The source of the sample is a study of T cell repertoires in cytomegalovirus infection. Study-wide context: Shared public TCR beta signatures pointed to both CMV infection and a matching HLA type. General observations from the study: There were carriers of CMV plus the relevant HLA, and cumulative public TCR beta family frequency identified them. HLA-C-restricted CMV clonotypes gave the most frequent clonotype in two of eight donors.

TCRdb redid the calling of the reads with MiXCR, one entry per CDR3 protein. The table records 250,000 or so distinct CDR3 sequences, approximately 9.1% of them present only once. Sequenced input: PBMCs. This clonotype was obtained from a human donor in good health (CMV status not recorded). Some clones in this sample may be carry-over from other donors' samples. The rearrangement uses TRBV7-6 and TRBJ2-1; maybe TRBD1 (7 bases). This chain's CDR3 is CASSLAEQGRRFF. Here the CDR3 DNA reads TGTGCCAGCAGCTTAGCGGAACAGGGGAGGCGGTTCTTC.